This T cell receptor beta chain was found in a study of cytomegalovirus exposure and HLA in healthy donors. The overall study: HLA-typed donors contributed about 85 million unique TCRs, which were held in an early data release. Overall study results and limits: Cytomegalovirus status was reportedly diagnosed by the classifier with high specificity and sensitivity. Later analysis associated a missense DCLRE1C variant with TCR beta V- and J-gene trimming. Most TCRs appeared rarely, but some public TCRs recurred in many donors.

PCR employed 60 Vbeta and 13 Jbeta primers. TCRdb's table, derived via immunoSEQ multiplex PCR, lists solely in-frame clones and lacks some. The table lists about 190,000 clones, 65% to 80% of them singletons. The CDR3 totals 16 residues. Per germline, CDR1 SGHRS and CDR2 YFSETQ. J lost 7 bases, V lost 4 bases, and 11 bases had no gene match. About this clone: Its antigen is not known.

The receptor comes from a man in his thirties or forties in good health and CMV-seropositive. This rearrangement joins TRBV5-1 to TRBJ2-1; TRBD2 agrees at 10 bases. Sequencing input: PBMCs. The CDR3 loop reads CASSPLPSGSGNEQFF. For the CDR3, the DNA is TGCGCCAGCAGCCCCCTTCCTAGCGGGAGCGGAAATGAGCAGTTCTTC.